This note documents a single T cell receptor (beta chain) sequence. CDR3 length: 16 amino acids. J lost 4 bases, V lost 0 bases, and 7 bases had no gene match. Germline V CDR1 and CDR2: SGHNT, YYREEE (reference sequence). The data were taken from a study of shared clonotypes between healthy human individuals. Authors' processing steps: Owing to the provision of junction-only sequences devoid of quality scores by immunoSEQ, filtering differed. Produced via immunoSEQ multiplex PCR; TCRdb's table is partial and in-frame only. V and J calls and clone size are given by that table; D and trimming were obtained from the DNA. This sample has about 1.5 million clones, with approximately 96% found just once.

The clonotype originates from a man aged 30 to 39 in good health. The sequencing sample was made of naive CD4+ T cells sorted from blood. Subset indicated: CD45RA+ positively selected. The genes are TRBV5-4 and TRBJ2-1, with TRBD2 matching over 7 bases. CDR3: CASSLGASGLYNEQFF. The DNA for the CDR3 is TGTGCCAGCAGCTTGGGCGCTAGCGGACTATACAATGAGCAGTTCTTC.